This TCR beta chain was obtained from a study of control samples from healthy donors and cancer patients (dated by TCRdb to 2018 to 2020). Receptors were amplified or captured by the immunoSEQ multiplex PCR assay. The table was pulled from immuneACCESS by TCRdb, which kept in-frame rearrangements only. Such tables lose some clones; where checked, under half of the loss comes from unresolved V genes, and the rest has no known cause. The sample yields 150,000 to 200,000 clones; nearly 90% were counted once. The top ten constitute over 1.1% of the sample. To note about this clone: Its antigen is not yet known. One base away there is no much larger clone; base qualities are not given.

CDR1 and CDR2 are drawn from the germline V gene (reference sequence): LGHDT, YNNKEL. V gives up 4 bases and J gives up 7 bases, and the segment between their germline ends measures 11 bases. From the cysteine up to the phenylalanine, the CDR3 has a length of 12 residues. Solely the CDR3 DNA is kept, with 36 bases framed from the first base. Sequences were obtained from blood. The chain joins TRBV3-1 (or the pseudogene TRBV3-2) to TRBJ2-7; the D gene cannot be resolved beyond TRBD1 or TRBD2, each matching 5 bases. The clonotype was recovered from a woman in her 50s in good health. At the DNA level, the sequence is TGTGCCAGCAGCCGAGGGACCCGGGAGCAGTACTTC. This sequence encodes CASSRGTREQYF.